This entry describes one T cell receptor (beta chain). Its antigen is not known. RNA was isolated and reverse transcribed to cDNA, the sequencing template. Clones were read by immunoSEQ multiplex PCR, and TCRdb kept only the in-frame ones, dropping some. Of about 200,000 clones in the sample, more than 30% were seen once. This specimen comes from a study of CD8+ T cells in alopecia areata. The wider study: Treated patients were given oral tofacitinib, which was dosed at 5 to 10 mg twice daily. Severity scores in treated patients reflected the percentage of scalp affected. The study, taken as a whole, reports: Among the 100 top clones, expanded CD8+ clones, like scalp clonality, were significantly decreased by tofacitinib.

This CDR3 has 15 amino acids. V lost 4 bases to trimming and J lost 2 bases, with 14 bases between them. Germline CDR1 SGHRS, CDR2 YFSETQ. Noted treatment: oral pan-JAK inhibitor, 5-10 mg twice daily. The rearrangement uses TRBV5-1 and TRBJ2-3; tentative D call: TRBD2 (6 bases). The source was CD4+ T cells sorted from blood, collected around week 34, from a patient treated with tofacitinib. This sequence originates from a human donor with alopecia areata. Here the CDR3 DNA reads TGCGCCAGCAGCCCTACTAGCACCTACACAGATACGCAGTATTTT. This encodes CASSPTSTYTDTQYF.